The rows below give T cell receptor beta chains drawn from one sample of a study of cytomegalovirus exposure and HLA in healthy donors. The repertoire was sequenced with immunoSEQ multiplex PCR; TCRdb's copy has only in-frame clones and lacks some. The sample has approximately 140,000 clones; 60% to 70% are singletons. Sequencing input: PBMCs. The receptors shown here come from an older woman in good health and CMV-seropositive. The CDR3 runs from the conserved cysteine through the conserved F or W. A D gene is named only where the DNA matches it firmly. A row's size may be missing; if present it is once, few, many or a size class.

d_call: .
j_call: TRBJ2-7
v_call: TRBV10-1
clone_size: few
cdr3_aa: CASSESKRANHEQYF
cdr3_nt: TGCGCCAGCAGTGAGTCGAAGAGGGCTAACCACGAGCAGTACTTC

d_call: .
j_call: TRBJ1-5
v_call: TRBV4-2
clone_size: .
cdr3_aa: CASSLVGVAQPQHF
cdr3_nt: TGTGCCAGCAGCCTGGTAGGAGTGGCCCAGCCCCAGCATTTT

d_call: .
j_call: TRBJ1-5
v_call: TRBV2
clone_size: .
cdr3_aa: CASSVVGADQPQHF
cdr3_nt: TGTGCCAGCAGTGTGGTAGGGGCAGATCAGCCCCAGCATTTT

d_call: TRBD1
j_call: TRBJ1-1
v_call: TRBV19
clone_size: few
cdr3_aa: CASSLTGGTEAFF
cdr3_nt: TGTGCCAGTAGTCTGACAGGGGGAACTGAAGCTTTCTTT

d_call: .
j_call: TRBJ2-7
v_call: TRBV10-3
clone_size: few
cdr3_aa: CAIGGTSYEQYF
cdr3_nt: TGTGCCATCGGCGGGACTTCCTACGAGCAGTACTTC

d_call: TRBD2
j_call: TRBJ2-1
v_call: TRBV5-5
clone_size: .
cdr3_aa: CASSLEGLALYNEQFF
cdr3_nt: TGTGCCAGCAGCTTGGAGGGACTAGCACTGTACAATGAGCAGTTCTTC

d_call: TRBD1
j_call: TRBJ1-1
v_call: TRBV2
clone_size: few
cdr3_aa: CASRPDRANILFGAFF
cdr3_nt: TGTGCCAGCAGACCCGACAGGGCAAACATTCTGTTTGGAGCTTTCTTT

d_call: TRBD2
j_call: TRBJ2-1
v_call: TRBV10-2
clone_size: .
cdr3_aa: CASKSGGAYNEQFF
cdr3_nt: TGCGCCAGCAAGAGCGGGGGGGCCTACAATGAGCAGTTCTTC

d_call: .
j_call: TRBJ2-2
v_call: TRBV25-1
clone_size: few
cdr3_aa: CASTGASNTGELFF
cdr3_nt: TGTGCCAGCACAGGGGCCTCGAACACCGGGGAGCTGTTTTTT

d_call: .
j_call: TRBJ2-5
v_call: TRBV7-2
clone_size: once
cdr3_aa: CASSLDLGFQETQYF
cdr3_nt: TGTGCCAGCAGCTTAGATCTAGGCTTTCAAGAGACCCAGTACTTC

d_call: .
j_call: TRBJ2-1
v_call: TRBV1
clone_size: .
cdr3_aa: CTSSKTSPNSYNEQFF
cdr3_nt: TGCACCAGCAGCAAGACTAGCCCAAACTCCTACAATGAGCAGTTCTTC

d_call: .
j_call: TRBJ1-4
v_call: TRBV10-3
clone_size: once
cdr3_aa: CAISETGEKLFF
cdr3_nt: TGTGCCATCAGTGAGACCGGGGAAAAACTGTTTTTT

d_call: .
j_call: TRBJ1-2
v_call: TRBV6-5
clone_size: .
cdr3_aa: CASSRGGNGYTF
cdr3_nt: TGTGCCAGCAGCCGCGGGGGGAATGGCTACACCTTC

d_call: TRBD2
j_call: TRBJ2-3
v_call: TRBV19
clone_size: .
cdr3_aa: CASSPLGLAGGADTQYF
cdr3_nt: TGTGCCAGTAGTCCTCTGGGACTAGCGGGAGGGGCTGATACGCAGTATTTT

d_call: .
j_call: TRBJ2-5
v_call: TRBV4-3
clone_size: few
cdr3_aa: CASSQDPTSFETQYF
cdr3_nt: TGCGCCAGCAGCCAAGACCCAACTAGCTTTGAGACCCAGTACTTC

d_call: TRBD2
j_call: TRBJ2-7
v_call: TRBV5-6
clone_size: few
cdr3_aa: CASSLLSGGFYEQYF
cdr3_nt: TGTGCCAGCAGCTTGCTTAGCGGGGGTTTCTACGAGCAGTACTTC

d_call: .
j_call: TRBJ2-7
v_call: TRBV27
clone_size: few
cdr3_aa: CASSLSGGLYEQYF
cdr3_nt: TGTGCCAGCAGTTTATCTGGCGGGTTATACGAGCAGTACTTC

d_call: .
j_call: TRBJ2-5
v_call: TRBV6-5
clone_size: .
cdr3_aa: CASSSTVLKTQYF
cdr3_nt: TGTGCCAGCAGTTCGACAGTTTTAAAGACCCAGTACTTC

d_call: .
j_call: TRBJ1-5
v_call: TRBV7-6
clone_size: .
cdr3_aa: CASSLSPPYYSNQPQHF
cdr3_nt: TGTGCCAGCAGCTTAAGCCCCCCGTACTATAGCAATCAGCCCCAGCATTTT

d_call: TRBD2
j_call: TRBJ2-1
v_call: TRBV4-3
clone_size: .
cdr3_aa: CASSQGVAGESYNEQFF
cdr3_nt: TGCGCCAGCAGCCAAGGGGTAGCGGGAGAGTCCTACAATGAGCAGTTCTTC

d_call: .
j_call: TRBJ2-7
v_call: TRBV28
clone_size: .
cdr3_aa: CASSRPLGYEQYF
cdr3_nt: TGTGCCAGCAGTCGCCCACTAGGCTACGAGCAGTACTTC

d_call: TRBD1
j_call: TRBJ1-3
v_call: TRBV6-5
clone_size: .
cdr3_aa: CASSPWTGTGNTIYF
cdr3_nt: TGTGCCAGCAGTCCCTGGACAGGGACTGGAAACACCATATATTTT

d_call: TRBD2
j_call: TRBJ2-7
v_call: TRBV28
clone_size: .
cdr3_aa: CASSLGGSLNEQYF
cdr3_nt: TGTGCCAGCAGTTTGGGGGGGAGTCTGAACGAGCAGTACTTC

d_call: TRBD2
j_call: TRBJ2-1
v_call: TRBV10-3
clone_size: .
cdr3_aa: CAISFGTSGAGYNEQFF
cdr3_nt: TGTGCCATCAGCTTCGGGACTAGCGGGGCGGGCTACAATGAGCAGTTCTTC

d_call: .
j_call: TRBJ1-4
v_call: TRBV7-9
clone_size: .
cdr3_aa: CASSLISSGNEKLFF
cdr3_nt: TGTGCCAGCAGCTTAATCTCATCGGGGAATGAAAAACTGTTTTTT

d_call: TRBD1
j_call: TRBJ1-3
v_call: TRBV4-1
clone_size: few
cdr3_aa: CASSQLTGATDTIYF
cdr3_nt: TGCGCCAGCAGCCAATTAACAGGGGCGACGGACACCATATATTTT

d_call: TRBD2
j_call: TRBJ2-7
v_call: TRBV28
clone_size: .
cdr3_aa: CASSSPPGGGRSEQYF
cdr3_nt: TGTGCCAGCAGTTCCCCCCCCGGGGGCGGGAGGAGCGAGCAGTACTTC